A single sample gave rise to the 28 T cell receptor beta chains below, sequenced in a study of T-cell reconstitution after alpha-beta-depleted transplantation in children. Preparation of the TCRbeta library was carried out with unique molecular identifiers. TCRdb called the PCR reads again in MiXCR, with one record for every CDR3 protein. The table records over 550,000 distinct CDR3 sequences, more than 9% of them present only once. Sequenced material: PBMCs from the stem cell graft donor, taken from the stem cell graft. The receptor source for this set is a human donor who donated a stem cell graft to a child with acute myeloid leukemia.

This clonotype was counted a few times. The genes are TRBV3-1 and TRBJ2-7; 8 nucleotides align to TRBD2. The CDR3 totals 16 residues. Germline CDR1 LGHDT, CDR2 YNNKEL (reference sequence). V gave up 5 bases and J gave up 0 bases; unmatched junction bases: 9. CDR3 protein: CASSAELAAGSYEQYF. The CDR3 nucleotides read TGTGCCAGCAGCGCCGAACTAGCGGCCGGCTCCTACGAGCAGTACTTC.

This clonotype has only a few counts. CDR3 protein: CASSSTTETQYF. The CDR3 nucleotides are TGTGCCAGCAGTTCCACAACCGAGACCCAGTACTTC. The rearrangement joins TRBV28 to TRBJ2-5; D unclear. CDR3 length: 12 amino acids. Trimming shortened V by 4 bases and J by 5 bases, and 8 bases separated the two germline ends. Germline lookup yields CDR1 MDHEN and CDR2 SYDVKM.

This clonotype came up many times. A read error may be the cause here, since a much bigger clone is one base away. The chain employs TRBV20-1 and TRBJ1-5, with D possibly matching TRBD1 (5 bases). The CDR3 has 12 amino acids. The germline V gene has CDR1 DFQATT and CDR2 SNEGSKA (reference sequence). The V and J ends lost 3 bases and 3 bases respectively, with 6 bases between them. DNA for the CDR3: TGCAGTGCTAGGACAGCCAATCAGCCCCAGCATTTT. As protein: CSARTANQPQHF.

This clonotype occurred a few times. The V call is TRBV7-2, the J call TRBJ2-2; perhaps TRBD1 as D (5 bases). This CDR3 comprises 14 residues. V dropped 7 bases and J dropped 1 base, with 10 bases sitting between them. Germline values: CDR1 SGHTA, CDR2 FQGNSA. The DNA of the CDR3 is TGTGCCAGCAAGGGGCGCGGGAACACCGGGGAGCTGTTTTTT. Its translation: CASKGRGNTGELFF.

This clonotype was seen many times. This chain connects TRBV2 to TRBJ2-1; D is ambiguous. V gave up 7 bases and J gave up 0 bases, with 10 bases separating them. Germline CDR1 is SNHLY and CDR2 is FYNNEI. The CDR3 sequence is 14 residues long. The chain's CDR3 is CASTAQSSYNEQFF. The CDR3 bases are TGTGCCAGCACGGCACAGAGCTCCTACAATGAGCAGTTCTTC.

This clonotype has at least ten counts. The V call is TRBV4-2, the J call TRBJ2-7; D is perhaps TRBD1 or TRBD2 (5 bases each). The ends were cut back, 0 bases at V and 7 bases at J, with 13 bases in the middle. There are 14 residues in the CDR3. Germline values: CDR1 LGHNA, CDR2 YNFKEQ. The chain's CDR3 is CASSQDRDPMEQYF. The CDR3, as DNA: TGTGCCAGCAGCCAAGATCGGGACCCTATGGAGCAGTACTTC.

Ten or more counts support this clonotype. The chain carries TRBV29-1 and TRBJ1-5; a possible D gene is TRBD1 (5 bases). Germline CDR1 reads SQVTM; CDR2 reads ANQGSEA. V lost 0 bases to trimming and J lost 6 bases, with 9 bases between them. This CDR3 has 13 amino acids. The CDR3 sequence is CSVEEAQGQPQHF. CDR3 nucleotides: TGCAGCGTTGAAGAGGCCCAGGGTCAGCCCCAGCATTTT. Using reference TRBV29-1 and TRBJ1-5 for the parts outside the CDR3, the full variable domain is SAVISQKPSRDICQRGTSLTIQCQVDSQVTMMFWYRQQPGQSLTLIATANQGSEATYESGFVIDKFPISRPNLTFSTLTVSNMSPEDSSIYLCSVEEAQGQPQHFGDGTRLSIL.

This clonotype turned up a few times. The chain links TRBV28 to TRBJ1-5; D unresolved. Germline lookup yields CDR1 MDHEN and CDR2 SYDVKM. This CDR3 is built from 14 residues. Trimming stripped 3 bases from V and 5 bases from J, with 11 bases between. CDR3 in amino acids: CASSLGVSYQPQHF. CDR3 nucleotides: TGTGCCAGCAGTTTGGGCGTTTCTTATCAGCCCCAGCATTTT.

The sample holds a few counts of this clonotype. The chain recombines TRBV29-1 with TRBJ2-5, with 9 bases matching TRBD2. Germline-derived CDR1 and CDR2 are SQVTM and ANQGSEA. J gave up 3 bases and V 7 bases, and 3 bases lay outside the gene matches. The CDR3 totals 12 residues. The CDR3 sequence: CSGGLAKETQYF. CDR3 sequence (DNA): TGCAGCGGGGGACTAGCAAAAGAGACCCAGTACTTC.

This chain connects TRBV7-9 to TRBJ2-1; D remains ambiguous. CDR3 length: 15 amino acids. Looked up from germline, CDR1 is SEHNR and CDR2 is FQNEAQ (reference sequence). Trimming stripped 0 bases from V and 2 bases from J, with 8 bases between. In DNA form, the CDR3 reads TGTGCCAGCAGCTTAGCGGGGTTTGCCTACAATGAGCAGTTCTTC. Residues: CASSLAGFAYNEQFF.

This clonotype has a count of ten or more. CDR3 sequence reads: CSVGTTYEQYF. CDR3 sequence (DNA): TGCAGCGTTGGCACAACCTACGAGCAGTACTTC. This sequence joins TRBV29-1 and TRBJ2-7; the D is unclear. CDR1 and CDR2 (germline): SQVTM, ANQGSEA. The CDR3 spans 11 residues. V lost 4 bases to trimming and J lost 2 bases, with 6 bases between them.

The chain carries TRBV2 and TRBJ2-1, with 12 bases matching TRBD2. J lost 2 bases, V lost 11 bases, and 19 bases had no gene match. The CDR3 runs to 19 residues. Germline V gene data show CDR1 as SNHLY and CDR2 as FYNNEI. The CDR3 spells CALCFRRGTSGLAYNEQFF. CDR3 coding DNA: TGTGCCCTCTGTTTTCGTAGGGGGACTAGCGGGTTGGCCTACAATGAGCAGTTCTTC.

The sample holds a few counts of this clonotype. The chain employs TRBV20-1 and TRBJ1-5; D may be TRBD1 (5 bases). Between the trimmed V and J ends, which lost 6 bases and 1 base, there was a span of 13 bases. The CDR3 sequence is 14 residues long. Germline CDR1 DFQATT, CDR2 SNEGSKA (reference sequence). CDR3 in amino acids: CSAERGGSNQPQHF. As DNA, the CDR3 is TGCAGTGCCGAGAGGGGTGGGAGCAATCAGCCCCAGCATTTT.

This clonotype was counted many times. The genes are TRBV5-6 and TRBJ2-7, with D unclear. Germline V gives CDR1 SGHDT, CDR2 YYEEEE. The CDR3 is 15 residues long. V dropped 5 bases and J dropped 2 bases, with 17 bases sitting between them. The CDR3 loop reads CASRSARAVTYEQYF. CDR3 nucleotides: TGTGCCAGCAGGTCGGCTCGGGCAGTCACCTACGAGCAGTACTTC. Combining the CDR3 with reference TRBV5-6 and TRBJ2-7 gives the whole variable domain DAGVTQSPTHLIKTRGQQVTLRCSPKSGHDTVSWYQQALGQGPQFIFQYYEEEERQRGNFPDRFSGHQFPNYSSELNVNALLLGDSALYLCASRSARAVTYEQYFGPGTRLTVT.

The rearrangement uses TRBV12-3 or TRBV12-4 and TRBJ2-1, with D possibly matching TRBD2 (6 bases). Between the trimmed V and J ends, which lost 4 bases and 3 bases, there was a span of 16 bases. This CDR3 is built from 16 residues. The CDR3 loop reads CASSSPAGTLYNEQFF. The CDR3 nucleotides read TGTGCCAGCAGTTCCCCAGCGGGCACCCTCTACAATGAGCAGTTCTTC.

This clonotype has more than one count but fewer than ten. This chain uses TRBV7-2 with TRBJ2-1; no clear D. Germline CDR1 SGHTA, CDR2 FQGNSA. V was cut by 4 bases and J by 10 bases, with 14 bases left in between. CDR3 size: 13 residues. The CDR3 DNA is TGTGCCAGCAGCTCCAACATGGCCATCGAGCAGTTCTTC. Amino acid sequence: CASSSNMAIEQFF. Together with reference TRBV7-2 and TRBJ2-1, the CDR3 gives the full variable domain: GAGVSQSPSNKVTEKGKDVELRCDPISGHTALYWYRQSLGQGLEFLIYFQGNSAPDKSGLPSDRFSAERTGGSVSTLTIQRTQQEDSAVYLCASSSNMAIEQFFGPGTRLTVL.

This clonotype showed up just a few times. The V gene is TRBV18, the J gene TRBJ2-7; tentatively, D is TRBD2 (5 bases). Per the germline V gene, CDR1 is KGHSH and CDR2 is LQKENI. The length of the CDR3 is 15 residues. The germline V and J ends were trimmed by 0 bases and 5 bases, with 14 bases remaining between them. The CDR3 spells CASSPPGLASNEQYF. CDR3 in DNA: TGTGCCAGCTCACCACCTGGGCTAGCAAGCAACGAGCAGTACTTC.

The DNA of the CDR3 is TGTGCCAGCAACCCAGGCCGACTCACCGGGGAGCTGTTTTTT. Translating gives CASNPGRLTGELFF. This sequence joins TRBV6-1 and TRBJ2-2; D not certain. The CDR3 extends over 14 amino acids. CDR1 and CDR2 from the germline V gene are MNHNS and SASEGT. Trimming removed 7 bases from V and 4 bases from J, with 13 bases in between.

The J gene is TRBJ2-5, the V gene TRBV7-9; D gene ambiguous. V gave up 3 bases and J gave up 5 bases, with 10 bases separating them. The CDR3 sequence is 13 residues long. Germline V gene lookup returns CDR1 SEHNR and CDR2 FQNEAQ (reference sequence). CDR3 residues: CASSLAVTETQYF. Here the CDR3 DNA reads TGTGCCAGCAGCTTGGCAGTTACGGAGACCCAGTACTTC.

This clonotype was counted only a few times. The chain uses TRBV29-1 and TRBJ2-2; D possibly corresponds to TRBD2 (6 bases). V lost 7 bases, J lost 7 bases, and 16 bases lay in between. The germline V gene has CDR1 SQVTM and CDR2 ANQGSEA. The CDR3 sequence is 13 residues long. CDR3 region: CSGGAPGGGELFF. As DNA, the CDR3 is TGCAGCGGCGGGGCTCCCGGGGGCGGGGAGCTGTTTTTT.

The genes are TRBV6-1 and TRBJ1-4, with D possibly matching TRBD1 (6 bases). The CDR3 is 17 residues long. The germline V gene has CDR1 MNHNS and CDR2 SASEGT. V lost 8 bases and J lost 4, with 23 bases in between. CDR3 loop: CASRLEGGARYNEKLFF. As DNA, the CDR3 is TGTGCCAGCCGGCTGGAAGGGGGGGCGAGGTATAATGAAAAACTGTTTTTT.

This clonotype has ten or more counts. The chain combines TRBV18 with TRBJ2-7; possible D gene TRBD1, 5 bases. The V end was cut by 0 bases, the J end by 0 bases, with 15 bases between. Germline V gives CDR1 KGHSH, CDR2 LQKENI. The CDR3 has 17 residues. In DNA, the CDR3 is TGTGCCAGCTCACCACCGGTGCCGACAGCGAGCTCCTACGAGCAGTACTTC. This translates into CASSPPVPTASSYEQYF.

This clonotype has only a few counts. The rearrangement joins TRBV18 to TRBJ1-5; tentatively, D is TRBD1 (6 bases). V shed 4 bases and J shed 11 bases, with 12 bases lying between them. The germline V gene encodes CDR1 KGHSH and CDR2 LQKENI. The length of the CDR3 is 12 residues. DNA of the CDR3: TGTGCCAGCTCACAGGGGACACTGGCCCAGCATTTT. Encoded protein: CASSQGTLAQHF.

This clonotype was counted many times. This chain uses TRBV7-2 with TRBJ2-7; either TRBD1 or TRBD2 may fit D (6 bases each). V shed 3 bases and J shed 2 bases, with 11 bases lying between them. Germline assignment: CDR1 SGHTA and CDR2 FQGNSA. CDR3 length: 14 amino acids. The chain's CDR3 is CASSLSGGAYEQYF. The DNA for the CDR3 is TGTGCCAGCAGCTTGTCCGGGGGCGCCTACGAGCAGTACTTC.

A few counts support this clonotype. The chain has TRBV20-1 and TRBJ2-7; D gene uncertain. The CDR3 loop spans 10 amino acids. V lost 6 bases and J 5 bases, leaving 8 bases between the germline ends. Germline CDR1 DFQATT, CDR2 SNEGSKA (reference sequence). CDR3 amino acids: CSAQHHEQYF. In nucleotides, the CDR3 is TGCAGTGCGCAGCACCACGAGCAGTACTTC.

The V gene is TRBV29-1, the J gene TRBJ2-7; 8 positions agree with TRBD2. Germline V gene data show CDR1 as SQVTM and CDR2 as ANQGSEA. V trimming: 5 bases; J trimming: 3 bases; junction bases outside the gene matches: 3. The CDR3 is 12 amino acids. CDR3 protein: CSVSGGSYEQYF. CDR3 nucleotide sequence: TGCAGCGTTTCGGGGGGGAGCTACGAGCAGTACTTC.

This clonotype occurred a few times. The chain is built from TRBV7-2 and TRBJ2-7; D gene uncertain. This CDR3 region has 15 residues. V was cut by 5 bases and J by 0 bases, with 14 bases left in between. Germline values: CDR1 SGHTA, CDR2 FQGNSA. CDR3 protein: CASSGTPKVSYEQYF. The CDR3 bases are TGTGCCAGCAGCGGTACTCCGAAGGTCTCCTACGAGCAGTACTTC.

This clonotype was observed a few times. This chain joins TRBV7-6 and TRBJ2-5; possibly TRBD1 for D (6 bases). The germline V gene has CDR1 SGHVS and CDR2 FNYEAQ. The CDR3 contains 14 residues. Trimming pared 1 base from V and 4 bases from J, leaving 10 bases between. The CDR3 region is CASSLGWGPETQYF. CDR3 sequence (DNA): TGTGCCAGCAGCTTAGGGTGGGGGCCAGAGACCCAGTACTTC.